Listed below are T cell receptor beta chains from one sample, sequenced in a study of monozygotic twins with inflammatory bowel disease. TCRdb re-called the 5' RACE reads, yielding one record per CDR3 amino acid sequence without DNA. This table holds roughly 200,000 distinct CDR3 sequences. The sample taken for sequencing was blood. These receptor sequences come from a human donor with ulcerative colitis or Crohn's disease, or a healthy co-twin of an affected twin (not recorded which). Each CDR3 is given with its conserved first and last residue.

J gene	V gene	CDR3 protein
TRBJ1-3	TRBV7-2	CASSLSRVLSGNTIYF
TRBJ2-3	TRBV29-1	CSVEGLASTDTQYF
TRBJ1-3	TRBV6-1	CASAYGRPGENTIYF
TRBJ2-1	TRBV12-3/TRBV12-4	CASMRGGQNEQFF
TRBJ1-1	TRBV12-3/TRBV12-4	CASSPYSQTSAEAFF
TRBJ2-1	TRBV29-1	CSGGRASHNEQFF
TRBJ2-5	TRBV28	CASRITGTARETQYF
TRBJ1-4	TRBV5-1	CASSLVQDYPNEKLFF
TRBJ2-6	TRBV11-2	CASSSRVGGTKVGANVLTF
TRBJ1-4	TRBV20-1	CSARGAGGANEKLFF
TRBJ2-1	TRBV7-9	CASSLKGASMQFF
TRBJ1-2	TRBV5-1	CASSPEAVSYGYTF
TRBJ2-1	TRBV20-1	CSAIGGLTPSYNEQFF
TRBJ1-5	TRBV5-1	CASSLERGQPQHF
TRBJ1-3	TRBV3-1	CASSQAAVSGNTIYF
TRBJ1-1	TRBV5-4	CASSLVAGVNTEAFF
TRBJ1-2	TRBV6-6	CASSRQGNYGYTF
TRBJ2-6	TRBV5-1	CASSLRGGGANVLTF
TRBJ1-4	TRBV12-3/TRBV12-4	CASMVQGEKLFF
TRBJ2-1	TRBV7-7	CASSLAFGLYNEQFF
TRBJ1-2	TRBV12-3/TRBV12-4	CASSNRVTALGYYGYTF
TRBJ2-7	TRBV7-3	CASSLAGTGSYEQYF
TRBJ2-4	TRBV5-1	CASPTDLAKNMQYF
TRBJ1-1	TRBV30	CAWRGQGVTEAFF
TRBJ2-1	TRBV11-2	CASSSPPGTRGGYNEQFF
TRBJ2-3	TRBV20-1	CSFHGPSGDTQYF
TRBJ2-2	TRBV7-8	CASSPSPGGPGELFF
TRBJ1-1	TRBV6-6	CASSYADRRNRAFF
TRBJ2-2	TRBV20-1	CSARLPGSGELFF
TRBJ2-2	TRBV7-2	CASSLPVFATGELFF
TRBJ1-2	TRBV10-3	CATHPPLGEGGYTF
TRBJ1-1	TRBV3-1	CASSHNTGTPEAFF
TRBJ1-2	TRBV12-5	CASGLETGGLNYGYTF
TRBJ2-3	TRBV20-1	CSARAPGTSRTDTQYF
TRBJ1-1	TRBV5-1	CASSLGRQGVGTEAFF
TRBJ2-3	TRBV4-3	CASNQEGTDTQYF
TRBJ2-1	TRBV12-3/TRBV12-4	CASSFSVNEQFF
TRBJ1-1	TRBV20-1	CSASPLGQGDSEAFF
TRBJ1-2	TRBV7-3	CASSLNPLQGGHGYTF
TRBJ2-2	TRBV9	CASSVRGGVITTGELFF
TRBJ2-3	TRBV7-8	CASSLGAGVTDTQYF
TRBJ2-1	TRBV28	CASSSYGLPSYNEQFF
TRBJ2-1	TRBV7-9	CASSLGLAEYNEQFF
TRBJ2-7	TRBV6-2/TRBV6-3	CASRNTGGGYEQYF
TRBJ1-3	TRBV6-5	CASSYSTTGMGSGNTIYF
TRBJ1-3	TRBV30	CAWSVGGTGGSGNTIYF
TRBJ2-3	TRBV4-1	CASSLGGAIGTDTQYF
TRBJ1-5	TRBV6-5	CASSSKGYSNQPQHF
TRBJ2-7	TRBV7-8	CASSKDIYEQYF
TRBJ2-3	TRBV28	CASSLALNTQYF
TRBJ2-5	TRBV5-4	CASSSARDRLKETQYF
TRBJ1-1	TRBV5-4	CASSLDTGWNTEAFF
TRBJ1-2	TRBV7-9	CASSSDDGLGYTF